A single sample gave rise to the 5 T cell receptor beta chains below, sequenced in a study of spatial heterogeneity in lung cancer. No antigens are known for them. Notes on the study in general: Counts of expanded alpha and beta TCRs within tumors tracked the tumor nonsynonymous mutation count.

The time point denotes: sample taken at primary tumor resection. TCRdb reanalysed the 5' RACE reads using MiXCR and keeps one entry per CDR3 protein. The data show some 97,000 distinct CDR3 sequences, roughly 4.5% seen once. The starting material was lung tumor tissue, obtained at surgery. Every receptor here comes from a male donor with early-stage non-small cell lung cancer.

In this sample, this clonotype turned up many times. The V call is TRBV29-1, the J call TRBJ2-3, with D possibly being TRBD2 (5 bases). This CDR3 has 13 residues. Germline lookup yields CDR1 SQVTM and CDR2 ANQGSEA. V was cut by 1 base and J by 6 bases, with 11 bases left in between. Here the CDR3 reads CSVEVSRGDTQYF. The CDR3 DNA follows: TGCAGCGTTGAAGTCTCTCGCGGGGATACGCAGTATTTT.

A few counts support this clonotype. The V gene is TRBV4-1, the J gene TRBJ1-2, with D unresolved. Between the trimmed V and J ends, which lost 1 base and 8 bases, there was a span of 8 bases. CDR1 and CDR2 from the germline V gene are MGHRA and YSYEKL. The CDR3 runs to 12 residues. The CDR3 region is CASSQAQGGYTF. CDR3 DNA: TGCGCCAGCAGCCAAGCCCAAGGCGGCTACACCTTC.

As for this clonotype: A much larger clonotype is one base distant, so this may be a read error. The chain joins TRBV19 to TRBJ1-5, with D unclear. Germline V lookup: CDR1 LNHDA, CDR2 SQIVND (reference sequence). This CDR3 is 13 amino acids long. Trimming removed 6 bases from V and 4 bases from J, with 10 bases in between. CDR3 DNA sequence: TGTGCCAGTAGCATGGTAGCAAATCAGCCCCAGCATTTT. Amino acid sequence: CASSMVANQPQHF. The whole variable domain, filled in from reference TRBV19 and TRBJ1-5, reads DGGITQSPKYLFRKEGQNVTLSCEQNLNHDAMYWYRQDPGQGLRLIYYSQIVNDFQKGDIAEGYSVSREKKESFPLTVTSAQKNPTAFYLCASSMVANQPQHFGDGTRLSIL.

This clonotype came up many times. The chain is built from TRBV7-6 and TRBJ2-1, with D tentatively TRBD1 (6 bases). CDR1 and CDR2 from the germline V gene are SGHVS and FNYEAQ. Trimming stripped 1 base from V and 16 bases from J, with 20 bases between. The CDR3 length is 14 residues. The CDR3 loop reads CASSLVNYGGEPFF. DNA of the CDR3: TGTGCCAGCAGCTTAGTCAATTATGGGGGCGAACCCTTCTTC. Full variable domain (outside the CDR3, taken from reference TRBV7-6 and TRBJ2-1): GAGVSQSPRYKVTKRGQDVALRCDPISGHVSLYWYRQALGQGPEFLTYFNYEAQQDKSGLPNDRFSAERPEGSISTLTIQRTEQRDSAMYRCASSLVNYGGEPFFGPGTRLTVL.

By share, this clonotype ranks as medium-sized (0.01 to 0.1%). This chain links TRBV6-6 with TRBJ2-5; no reliable D call. Germline loops: CDR1 MNHNY, CDR2 SVGAGI (reference sequence). CDR3 size: 13 residues. V was clipped by 5 bases and J by 3 bases, with 10 bases between them. CDR3 coding DNA: TGTGCCAGCAGTCCTACCATCGAAGAGACCCAGTACTTC. Translated: CASSPTIEETQYF.